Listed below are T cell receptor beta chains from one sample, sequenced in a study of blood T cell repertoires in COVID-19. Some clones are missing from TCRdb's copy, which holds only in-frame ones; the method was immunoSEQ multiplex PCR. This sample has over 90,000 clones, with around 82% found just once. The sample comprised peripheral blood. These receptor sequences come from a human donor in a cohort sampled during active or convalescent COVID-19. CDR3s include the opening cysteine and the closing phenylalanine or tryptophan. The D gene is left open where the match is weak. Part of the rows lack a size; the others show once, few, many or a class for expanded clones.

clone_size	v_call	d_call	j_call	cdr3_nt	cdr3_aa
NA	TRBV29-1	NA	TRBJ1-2	TGCAGCGTTGCGGAAACCCCTCGGGACTACACCTTC	CSVAETPRDYTF
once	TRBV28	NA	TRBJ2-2	TGTGCCAGCGGGCGGGATGGGTTAGCGAACACCGGGGAGCTGTTTTTT	CASGRDGLANTGELFF
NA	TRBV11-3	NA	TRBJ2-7	TGTGCCAGCAGCCCATTTGGACAGATAAACTCCTACGAGCAGTACTTC	CASSPFGQINSYEQYF
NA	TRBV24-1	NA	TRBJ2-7	TGTGCCACCAGTGACCCGGGGACATCTATCTACGAGCAGTACTTC	CATSDPGTSIYEQYF
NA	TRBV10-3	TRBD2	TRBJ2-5	TGTGCCATCAGTGAGCTAGCGGGGGGGTTTCAAGAGACCCAGTACTTC	CAISELAGGFQETQYF
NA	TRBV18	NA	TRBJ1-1	TGTGCCAGCTCACCACCGTTCCAGAACACTGAAGCTTTCTTT	CASSPPFQNTEAFF
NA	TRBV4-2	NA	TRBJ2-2	TGTGCCAGCAGCCAAGTCAGAAACACCGGGGAGCTGTTTTTT	CASSQVRNTGELFF
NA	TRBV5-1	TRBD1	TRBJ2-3	TGCGCCAGCAGCAGGGGACAGGGGGTCACAGATACGCAGTATTTT	CASSRGQGVTDTQYF
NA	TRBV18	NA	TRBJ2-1	TGTGCCAGCTCACCCCTTGGGCGTAACTCCTACAATGAGCAGTTCTTC	CASSPLGRNSYNEQFF
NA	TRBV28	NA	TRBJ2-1	TGTGCCAGCAGCTCCACGGGCGGGCGGGGGCCCTACAATGAGCAGTTCTTC	CASSSTGGRGPYNEQFF
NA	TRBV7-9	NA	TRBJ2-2	TGTGCCAGCAGCATTACAGGGCTGTTTTTT	CASSITGLFF
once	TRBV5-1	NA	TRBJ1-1	TGCGCCAGCAGCCCCTTAAGCGCGAACACTGAAGCTTTCTTT	CASSPLSANTEAFF
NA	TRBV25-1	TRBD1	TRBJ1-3	TGTGCCAGCAGTGAATATGGGTCGAACAGGGGGCGAAACACCATATATTTT	CASSEYGSNRGRNTIYF
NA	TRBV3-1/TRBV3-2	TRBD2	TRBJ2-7	TGTGCCAGCAGCCAAGATCTCGGGGGGGCCGAGAAGCAGTACTTC	CASSQDLGGAEKQYF
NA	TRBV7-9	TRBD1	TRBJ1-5	TGTGCCAGCAGCCAACGACCCTCGGACAGGAACAATCAGCCCCAGCATTTT	CASSQRPSDRNNQPQHF
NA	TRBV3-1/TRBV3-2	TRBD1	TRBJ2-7	TGTGCCAGCAGCCAACCCCGGGGGACAGGGGGCGACGAGCAGTACTTC	CASSQPRGTGGDEQYF